In this sample, the clone carrying this T cell receptor (beta chain) turned up a few times. Libraries were prepared by immunoSEQ multiplex PCR; TCRdb keeps only in-frame clonotypes and omits some of them. This sample has hundreds of thousands of clones, with around 92% found just once. This specimen comes from a study of shared clonotypes between healthy human individuals. Overall study context: CD4 naive cells filled three plates per donor, CD4 memory three, CD8 naive two and CD8 memory one.

Between the trimmed V and J ends, which lost 4 bases and 6 bases, there was a span of 16 bases. The CDR3 is made up of 14 amino acids. Germline V gives CDR1 SGDLS, CDR2 YYNGEE. Cells designated naive CD8 were CD45RO-negative and were positively selected for CCR7, with terminally differentiated effector memory CD45RA+ cells excluded. Sequencing was done on a sample of naive CD8+ T cells sorted from blood. The source of this sequence is a man aged 25 to 45 in good health. This chain joins TRBV9 and TRBJ1-2; no firm D call. The DNA for the CDR3 is TGTGCCAGCAGCTACGGAACGGGAATCCATGGCTACACCTTC. Translation gives CASSYGTGIHGYTF. Combining the CDR3 with reference TRBV9 and TRBJ1-2 gives the whole variable domain DSGVTQTPKHLITATGQRVTLRCSPRSGDLSVYWYQQSLDQGLQFLIQYYNGEERAKGNILERFSAQQFPDLHSELNLSSLELGDSALYFCASSYGTGIHGYTFGSGTRLTVV.